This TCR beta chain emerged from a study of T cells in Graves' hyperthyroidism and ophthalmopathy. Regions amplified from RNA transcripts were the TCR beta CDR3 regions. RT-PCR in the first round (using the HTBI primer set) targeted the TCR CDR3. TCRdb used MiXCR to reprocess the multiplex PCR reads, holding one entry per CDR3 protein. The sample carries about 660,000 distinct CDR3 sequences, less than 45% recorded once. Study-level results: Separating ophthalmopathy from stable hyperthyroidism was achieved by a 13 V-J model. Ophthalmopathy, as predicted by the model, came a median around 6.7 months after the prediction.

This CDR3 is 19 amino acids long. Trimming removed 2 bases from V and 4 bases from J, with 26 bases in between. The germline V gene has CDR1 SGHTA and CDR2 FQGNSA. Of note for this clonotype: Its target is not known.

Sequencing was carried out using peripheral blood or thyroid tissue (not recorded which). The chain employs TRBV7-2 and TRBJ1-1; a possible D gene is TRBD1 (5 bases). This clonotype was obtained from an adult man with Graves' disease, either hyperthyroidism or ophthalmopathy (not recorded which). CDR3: CASSLTATRDLNMGTEAFF. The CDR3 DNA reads TGTGCCAGCAGCTTAACTGCTACCAGGGATCTAAATATGGGCACTGAAGCTTTCTTT.